A few counts support the clone carrying this T cell receptor beta chain. Antigen specificity is unknown. This entry is derived from a study of regulatory T cells in long-lasting Graves disease. Through Arm-PCR of CDR3 regions and iRepertoire HTBI primers, TCR beta libraries were built. TCRdb used MiXCR to reprocess the multiplex PCR reads, holding one entry per CDR3 protein. The sample includes a few hundred thousand distinct CDR3 sequences, about 23% seen only once; the top ten take approximately 30%. Points from the study as a whole: Shared public clonotypes totalled roughly 2,500 in persistent patients, compared with about 960 in new patients.

Time point: persistent/refractory GD, antithyroid drugs over 5 years with positive TRAb. PBMC RNA served as the TCR library source. Nine milliliters of peripheral blood went into EDTA tubes. The starting material was peripheral blood mononuclear cells (PBMCs), obtained when the disease was refractory, from a patient treated with antithyroid drugs. The receptor was isolated from a woman aged 40 to 50 with Graves disease.

The CDR3 here is CASSITENTEAFF. The DNA for the CDR3 is TGTGCCAGTAGTATCACAGAAAACACTGAAGCTTTCTTT. The chain employs TRBV19 and TRBJ1-1; D gene unclear. The CDR3 loop spans 13 amino acids. Germline values: CDR1 LNHDA, CDR2 SQIVND (reference sequence). Trimming cost V 3 bases and J 2 bases, with 7 bases left between them.